This T cell receptor (beta chain) came from a study of post-analysis software for immune sequencing data. Study summary: Multiple sclerosis in the patients followed relapsing-remitting, secondary progressive and progressive-relapsing courses.

Incorporated into the TCR beta cDNA libraries were unique molecular identifiers, which served to reduce PCR and sequencing biases. The authors obtained roughly 0.5 million cDNA molecules from roughly 1 to 10 million T cells. TCRdb processed the PCR reads anew with MiXCR; each CDR3 protein has one entry. The repertoire holds roughly 540,000 distinct CDR3 sequences, with around 34% as singletons. CDR3 length: 16 residues. Germline CDR1 is SGHRS and CDR2 is YFSETQ. V was cut by 3 bases and J by 1 base, with 14 bases left in between. Study conclusions and caveats: Patients used about 5 TRBV segments, including TRBV5-6, TRBV5-1 and TRBV20-1, more often than controls. Under the F measure, samples that were prepared in one batch clustered strongly together. Significantly lower normalized Chao1 diversity was found in patients with multiple sclerosis relative to controls.

About this clonotype itself: Its antigen is not known.

Sequences were obtained from blood. The sequence derives from a girl aged 2-17 years with multiple sclerosis. This chain uses TRBV5-1 with TRBJ2-1, with D perhaps matching TRBD2 (7 bases). The CDR3 is CASSYEGGPSYNEQFF. The DNA for the CDR3 is TGCGCCAGCAGCTATGAGGGGGGGCCTTCCTACAATGAGCAGTTCTTC.